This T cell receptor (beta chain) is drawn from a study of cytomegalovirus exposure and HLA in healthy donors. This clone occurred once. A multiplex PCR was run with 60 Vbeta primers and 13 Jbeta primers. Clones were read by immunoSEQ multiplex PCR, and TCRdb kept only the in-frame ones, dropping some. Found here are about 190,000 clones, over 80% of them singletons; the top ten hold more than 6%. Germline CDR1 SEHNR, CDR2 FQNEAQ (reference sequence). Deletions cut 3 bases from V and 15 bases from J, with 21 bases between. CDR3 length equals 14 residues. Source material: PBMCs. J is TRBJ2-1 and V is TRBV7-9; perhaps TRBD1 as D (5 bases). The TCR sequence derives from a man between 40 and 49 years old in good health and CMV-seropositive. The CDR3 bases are TGTGCCAGCAGCTTCCGAGACAGAGAGCCCGTTCCGTTCTTC. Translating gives CASSFRDREPVPFF.